These 8 T cell receptor beta chains were sequenced from one sample in a study of OX40 agonist ivuxolimab in advanced cancers. The library came from the immunoSEQ multiplex PCR assay. Not all clones reach the TCRdb copy of this immuneACCESS table, which keeps in-frame sequences only. Checked studies attribute under half of the gap to unresolved V genes and leave the rest unexplained. The sample table records tens of thousands of clones; 91% of these occur just once. About 1.7% of the sample goes to the ten largest clones. The sample was CD4+ or CD8+ T cells sorted from blood, taken in a trial of the OX40 agonist ivuxolimab. The receptors derive from an adult with an advanced solid tumor such as melanoma, head and neck, liver or kidney cancer.

The V gene is TRBV19, the J gene TRBJ2-2; tentative D call: TRBD1 (5 bases). The CDR3 loop spans 15 amino acids. Trimming pared 4 bases from V and 6 bases from J, leaving 15 bases between. Germline V gene lookup returns CDR1 LNHDA and CDR2 SQIVND (reference sequence). The CDR3 bases are TGTGCCAGTAGTACCGGGCAGGGTAAGGCCGGGGAGCTGTTTTTT. This translates into CASSTGQGKAGELFF.

The CDR3 protein is CASSRVGGPKHF. In nucleotides, the CDR3 is TGTGCCAGCAGCCGGGTGGGGGGGCCTAAGCATTTT. This rearrangement joins TRBV5-4 to TRBJ1-5; perhaps TRBD1 as D (6 bases). Germline-derived CDR1 and CDR2 are SGHNT and YYREEE (reference sequence). V lost 4 bases and J lost 14, with 16 bases in between. CDR3 length: 12 amino acids.

The chain recombines TRBV19 with TRBJ1-5; a possible D gene is TRBD1 (5 bases). This CDR3 has 15 amino acids. Deletions cut 5 bases from V and 4 bases from J, with 15 bases between. Germline V gene sequence: CDR1 LNHDA, CDR2 SQIVND (reference sequence). In DNA, the CDR3 is TGTGCCAGTAGTTGGCAGTTGGGGGTAAATCAGCCCCAGCATTTT. It is translated as CASSWQLGVNQPQHF.

This chain connects TRBV27 to TRBJ2-7; 8 bases are a match to TRBD1. After removal of 4 bases from V and 1 base from J, the junction contained 15 bases not matched to a gene. CDR3 size: 18 residues. Germline CDR1 MNHEY, CDR2 SMNVEV (reference sequence). The CDR3 coding sequence is TGTGCCAGCAGTTCCGACCCCAGGACAGGGATGGGGTCCTACGAGCAGTACTTC. Residues: CASSSDPRTGMGSYEQYF.

This chain links TRBV7-8 with TRBJ2-3, with D tentatively TRBD2 (5 bases). The CDR3 loop spans 15 amino acids. V lost 5 bases and J 2 bases, leaving 14 bases between the germline ends. Germline CDR1 is SGHVS and CDR2 is FQNEAQ. The CDR3: CASSPGLIYTDTQYF. Written as DNA, the CDR3 is TGTGCCAGCAGCCCCGGACTTATTTACACAGATACGCAGTATTTT.

This chain links TRBV11-3 with TRBJ2-3; D is uncertain. In germline, CDR1 is SGHNT, CDR2 YENEEA. CDR3 length: 12 amino acids. The V and J ends lost 1 base and 5 bases respectively, with 4 bases between them. The CDR3 nucleotides read TGTGCCAGCAGCTTAGGGGTAGATACGCAGTATTTT. Translated, it gives CASSLGVDTQYF.

There are a few counts of this clone. The rearrangement links TRBV19 to TRBJ1-5; D is uncertain. V was pared by 1 base and J by 4 bases, with 2 bases between. Germline V gives CDR1 LNHDA, CDR2 SQIVND (reference sequence). The CDR3 length is 12 residues. The chain's CDR3 is CASSIGNQPQHF. Here the CDR3 DNA reads TGTGCCAGTAGTATAGGTAATCAGCCCCAGCATTTT.

The sample holds one count of this clone. This chain joins TRBV6-1 and TRBJ1-1, with unresolved D. The V gene lost 6 bases and the J gene lost 0 bases, with 11 bases spanning the gap. The CDR3 consists of 14 residues. CDR1 and CDR2 from the germline V gene are MNHNS and SASEGT. CDR3 region: CASSPVILNTEAFF. The CDR3 DNA follows: TGTGCCAGCAGCCCCGTGATACTGAACACTGAAGCTTTCTTT.